This is a list of T cell receptor beta chains from one sample in a study of blood T cell repertoires in COVID-19. Assay used: immunoSEQ multiplex PCR; TCRdb lists only in-frame clones, some missing. The data hold approximately 190,000 clones, with roughly 86% observed a single time. The sample was peripheral blood. These receptors originate from a woman aged 70-85 years with active or convalescent COVID-19. Each CDR3 is given with its conserved first and last residue. Each record gives: V gene, J gene, D gene, clone size, CDR3 DNA, CDR3 protein. The D gene is left open where the match is weak. Only some rows state a clone size, as once, few, many or a class for expanded clones.

TRBV3-1/TRBV3-2	TRBJ2-4	NA	NA	TGTGCCAGCAGCCAGGGACTAGCCAAAAACATTCAGTACTTC	CASSQGLAKNIQYF
TRBV7-3	TRBJ2-2	TRBD1	once	TGTGCCAGCAGCTTACTGGACAGGGGAGGGGGCACCGGGGAGCTGTTTTTT	CASSLLDRGGGTGELFF
TRBV30	TRBJ1-1	TRBD1	NA	TGTGCCTGGAGCTACGGACAGGGAACCACTGAAGCTTTCTTT	CAWSYGQGTTEAFF
TRBV10-3	TRBJ1-1	TRBD1	NA	TGTGCCATCAGTGCCACAGGGGGCAACACTGAAGCTTTCTTT	CAISATGGNTEAFF
TRBV11-2	TRBJ1-6	TRBD1	NA	TGTGCCAGCAGCCCCTGGGACAGGGGTTCACCCCTCCACTTT	CASSPWDRGSPLHF
TRBV28	TRBJ1-2	TRBD1	NA	TGTGCCAGCAGTTCAGGGGGCGGGCGGAACTATGGCTACACCTTC	CASSSGGGRNYGYTF
TRBV4-1	TRBJ1-6	NA	NA	TGCGCCAGCAGCCAAGAAGTCTGGGGGCCTGGGGGTTCACCCCTCCACTTT	CASSQEVWGPGGSPLHF
TRBV7-9	TRBJ2-5	TRBD2	NA	TGTGCCAGCAGCACCCCTAGCGGGAGGGCCTCAGAGACCCAGTACTTC	CASSTPSGRASETQYF
TRBV19	TRBJ2-7	TRBD1	NA	TGTGCCAGTACTCGGGACCCAGGGGGCGGACTTTACGAGCAGTACTTC	CASTRDPGGGLYEQYF
TRBV10-3	TRBJ2-1	TRBD1	NA	TGTGCCATCAGTGAGTCGTTGGGACAGCTCCGCAATGAGCAGTTCTTC	CAISESLGQLRNEQFF
TRBV29-1	TRBJ1-2	NA	NA	TGCAGCGTTGCGGGAGGGGGTGGCTACACCTTC	CSVAGGGGYTF
TRBV11-2	TRBJ1-3	TRBD1	few	TGTGCCAGCAGCTTAACAGGGGCTAGCTCTGGAAACACCATATATTTT	CASSLTGASSGNTIYF
TRBV24-1	TRBJ2-1	TRBD2	NA	TGTGCCACCAGTGATCCCCGTGGGGGGGGGAGTGAGCAGTTCTTC	CATSDPRGGGSEQFF
TRBV2	TRBJ2-3	NA	NA	TGTGCCAGCAGTGAAGGACTATCTAGCACAGATACGCAGTATTTT	CASSEGLSSTDTQYF
TRBV7-8	TRBJ1-1	NA	NA	TGTGCCAGCAGCTTCGTCCGGGTACCCCTTAGCACTGAAGCTTTCTTT	CASSFVRVPLSTEAFF
TRBV5-6	TRBJ2-1	TRBD2	NA	TGTGCCAGCAGCAGGACTAGCGGGAGGGCAGGCTACAATGAGCAGTTCTTC	CASSRTSGRAGYNEQFF
TRBV12-5	TRBJ1-1	NA	NA	TGTGCTAGTGCGTCCACTAACACTGAAGCTTTCTTT	CASASTNTEAFF
TRBV2	TRBJ2-1	NA	NA	TGTGCCAGCAGGACAACACAGGGATACAATGAGCAGTTCTTC	CASRTTQGYNEQFF
TRBV7-3	TRBJ1-1	NA	NA	TGTGCCAGCAGCTCGGACAGCTACACTGAAGCTTTCTTT	CASSSDSYTEAFF
TRBV30	TRBJ2-1	TRBD2	NA	TGTGCCTGGAGTAGGACTAGCGGGAGGGTCACCAATGAGCAGTTCTTC	CAWSRTSGRVTNEQFF
TRBV19	TRBJ2-1	NA	NA	TGTGCCAGTAGTTGGGAGAGCTCCTACAATGAGCAGTTCTTC	CASSWESSYNEQFF
TRBV10-3	TRBJ1-2	NA	NA	TGTGCCATCAGTGAGGGGGCTAGGATCCACACCTTC	CAISEGARIHTF
TRBV27	TRBJ1-6	NA	NA	TGTGCCAGCAGTTTAAATTTGAGGGCTCGACCAAATTCACCCCTCCACTTT	CASSLNLRARPNSPLHF
TRBV28	TRBJ1-4	TRBD1	NA	TGTGCCAGCATGGGGACAGGGGGCGGCACTAATGAAAAACTGTTTTTT	CASMGTGGGTNEKLFF
TRBV4-1	TRBJ2-7	TRBD2	NA	TGCGCCAGCAGCCAAAGACTAGCCCGGGAGCAGTACTTC	CASSQRLAREQYF
TRBV2	TRBJ2-5	TRBD1	NA	TGTGCCAGCAGTGAAGACAGGGGGACGGAAGAGACCCAGTACTTC	CASSEDRGTEETQYF
TRBV19	TRBJ2-2	TRBD1	NA	TGTGCCAGTAGTACCTCGGGACAGCCCACCGGGGAGCTGTTTTTT	CASSTSGQPTGELFF
TRBV5-4	TRBJ1-1	TRBD1	once	TGTGCCAGCAGCTTGGAGGGGGCAGGGTACACTGAAGCTTTCTTT	CASSLEGAGYTEAFF
TRBV5-1	TRBJ1-2	NA	NA	TGCGCCAGCAGCTTGGAAGGTCAGGGCCTCTATGGCTACACCTTC	CASSLEGQGLYGYTF
TRBV30	TRBJ1-2	TRBD1	NA	TGTGCCTGGGGACAGGGTCCTAACTATGGCTACACCTTC	CAWGQGPNYGYTF
TRBV27	TRBJ2-2	NA	NA	TGTGCCAGCAGTTCCCAGAACTATCAGGGTACTGTGAACACCGGGGAGCTGTTTTTT	CASSSQNYQGTVNTGELFF
TRBV6-5	TRBJ2-6	NA	NA	TGTGCCAGCAGTTTACAGGGTTCTGGGGCCAACGTCCTGACTTTC	CASSLQGSGANVLTF
TRBV15	TRBJ1-3	NA	NA	TGTGCCACCAGGGCGGGGTACGGAAACACCATATATTTT	CATRAGYGNTIYF
TRBV6-5	TRBJ2-1	TRBD2	NA	TGTGCCAGCAGTTACTCGATGACGGGAGGGCCAAATGAGCAGTTCTTC	CASSYSMTGGPNEQFF
TRBV5-1	TRBJ2-7	TRBD1	NA	TGCGCCAGCAGCTTGGTTCCGGGACAGGGTTCCCAGCAGTACTTC	CASSLVPGQGSQQYF
TRBV24-1	TRBJ2-2	NA	NA	TGTGCCACCAGTGATTTGCTGACCGGGGAGCTGTTTTTT	CATSDLLTGELFF
TRBV5-1	TRBJ1-1	NA	NA	TGCGCCAGCAGCCGTCTCCGGGGTGGCACTGAAGCTTTCTTT	CASSRLRGGTEAFF
TRBV6-5	TRBJ2-7	TRBD2	NA	TGTGCCAGCGGGGAGGGGCGGGCGCCCTCCTACGAGCAGTACTTC	CASGEGRAPSYEQYF
TRBV7-3	TRBJ2-5	NA	NA	TGTGCCAGCAGCCCGGATGGGAGGTGGCAAGAGACCCAGTACTTC	CASSPDGRWQETQYF
TRBV27	TRBJ2-1	TRBD2	NA	TGTGCCAGCAGTTTAATCAGTTATAGCGGGAGCCCCTACAATGAGCAGTTCTTC	CASSLISYSGSPYNEQFF
TRBV5-4	TRBJ2-3	TRBD1	once	TGTGCCAGCAGCTGGGACAGGGGCGTAGGGGTCCGCACAGATACGCAGTATTTT	CASSWDRGVGVRTDTQYF
TRBV30	TRBJ1-6	NA	few	TGTGCCTGGAGTGTACTGGGCAGGGCCCCGTCACCCCTCCACTTT	CAWSVLGRAPSPLHF
TRBV4-2	TRBJ2-2	TRBD2	NA	TGTGCCAGCAAGGCTAGCGGCTACACCGGGGAGCTGTTTTTT	CASKASGYTGELFF